The 4 T cell receptor beta chains given below trace back to one sample, sequenced in a study of blood T cell repertoires in COVID-19. The protocol was immunoSEQ multiplex PCR, while the TCRdb copy is restricted to in-frame clones and leaves out a portion. The sample shows 300,000 to 350,000 clones, about 88% of them seen only once. The sequencing input was PBMCs or T cells enriched from blood (not recorded which). Receptor source: a woman under 40 who had recovered from COVID-19.

The rearrangement uses TRBV2 and TRBJ2-7; a weak D match, TRBD1 (6 bases). The CDR3 is made up of 14 amino acids. Deletions cut 6 bases from V and 2 bases from J, with 14 bases between. Germline V gives CDR1 SNHLY, CDR2 FYNNEI. CDR3 sequence: CASRVTGNPYEQYF. In DNA, the CDR3 is TGTGCCAGCAGAGTCACAGGGAATCCCTACGAGCAGTACTTC.

This clone occurred a few times. The rearrangement links TRBV3-1 (or the pseudogene TRBV3-2) to TRBJ1-3; D might be TRBD1 (5 bases). Germline V gives CDR1 LGHDT, CDR2 YNNKEL (reference sequence). Trimming stripped 8 bases from V and 2 bases from J, with 7 bases between. This CDR3 has 12 amino acids. The CDR3 coding sequence is TGTGCCAGCCAGGGTCCTGGAAACACCATATATTTT. Translating it yields CASQGPGNTIYF.

This clone was detected only a few times. V gene TRBV29-1 combines with J gene TRBJ1-2, with 7 bases identical to TRBD1. Germline assignment: CDR1 SQVTM and CDR2 ANQGSEA. The J segment lost 5 bases and the V segment lost 6 bases, leaving 6 bases of the junction unmatched. CDR3 length: 12 amino acids. The CDR3 DNA is TGCAGCGTCCGGACAGGAACATATGGCTACACCTTC. It translates to CSVRTGTYGYTF.

The chain has TRBV5-6 and TRBJ2-7, with D perhaps matching TRBD1 (6 bases). The CDR3 has 15 amino acids. Trimming left V 0 bases short and J 10 bases short, with 20 bases between. Per the germline V gene, CDR1 is SGHDT and CDR2 is YYEEEE. CDR3 in DNA: TGTGCCAGCAGCTTGGTGGGGGCGGTACAGGGAAAACAGTACTTC. As protein: CASSLVGAVQGKQYF.